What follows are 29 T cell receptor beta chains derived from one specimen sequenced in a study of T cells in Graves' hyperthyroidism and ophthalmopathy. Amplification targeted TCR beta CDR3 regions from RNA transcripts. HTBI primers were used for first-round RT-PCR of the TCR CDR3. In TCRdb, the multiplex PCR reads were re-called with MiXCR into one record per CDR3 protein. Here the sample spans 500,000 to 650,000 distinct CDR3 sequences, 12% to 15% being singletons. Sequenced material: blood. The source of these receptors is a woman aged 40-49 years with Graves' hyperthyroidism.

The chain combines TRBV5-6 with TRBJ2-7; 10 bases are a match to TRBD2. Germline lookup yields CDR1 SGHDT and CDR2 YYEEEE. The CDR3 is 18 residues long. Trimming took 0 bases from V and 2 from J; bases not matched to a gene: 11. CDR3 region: CASSLAVASGRGAYEQYF. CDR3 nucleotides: TGTGCCAGCAGCTTGGCCGTGGCTAGCGGGAGAGGGGCCTACGAGCAGTACTTC.

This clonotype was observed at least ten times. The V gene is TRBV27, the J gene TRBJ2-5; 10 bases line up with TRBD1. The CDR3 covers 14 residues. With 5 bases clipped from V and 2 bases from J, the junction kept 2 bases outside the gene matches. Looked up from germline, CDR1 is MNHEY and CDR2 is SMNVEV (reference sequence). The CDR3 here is CASSGQGGQETQYF. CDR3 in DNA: TGTGCCAGCAGTGGACAGGGGGGGCAAGAGACCCAGTACTTC.

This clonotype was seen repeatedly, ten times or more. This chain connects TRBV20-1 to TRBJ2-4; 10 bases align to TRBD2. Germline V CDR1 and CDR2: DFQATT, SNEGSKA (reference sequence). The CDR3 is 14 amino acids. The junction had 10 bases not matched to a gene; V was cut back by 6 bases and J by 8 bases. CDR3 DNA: TGCAGTGCCTCAGGGACTAGCGTAATTGACATTCAGTACTTC. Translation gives CSASGTSVIDIQYF.

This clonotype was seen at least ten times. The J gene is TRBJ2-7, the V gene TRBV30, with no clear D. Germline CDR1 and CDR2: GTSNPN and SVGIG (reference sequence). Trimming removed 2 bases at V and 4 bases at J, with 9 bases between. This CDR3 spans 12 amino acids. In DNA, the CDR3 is TGTGCCTGGAGTCCAGCTTCGTACGAGCAGTACTTC. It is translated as CAWSPASYEQYF.

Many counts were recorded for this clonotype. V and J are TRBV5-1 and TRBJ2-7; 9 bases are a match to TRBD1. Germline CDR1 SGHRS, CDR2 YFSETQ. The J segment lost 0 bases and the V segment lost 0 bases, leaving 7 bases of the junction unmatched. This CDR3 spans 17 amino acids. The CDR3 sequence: CASSLVGTGRVSYEQYF. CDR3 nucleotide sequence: TGCGCCAGCAGCTTGGTGGGGACAGGGAGGGTCTCCTACGAGCAGTACTTC.

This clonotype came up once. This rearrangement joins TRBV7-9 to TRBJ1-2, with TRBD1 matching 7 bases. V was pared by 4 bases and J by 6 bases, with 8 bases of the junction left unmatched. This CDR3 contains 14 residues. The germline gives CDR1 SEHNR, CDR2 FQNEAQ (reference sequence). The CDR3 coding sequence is TGTGCCAGCAGCTCCGGGACAGCTATGGATGGCTACACCTTC. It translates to CASSSGTAMDGYTF.

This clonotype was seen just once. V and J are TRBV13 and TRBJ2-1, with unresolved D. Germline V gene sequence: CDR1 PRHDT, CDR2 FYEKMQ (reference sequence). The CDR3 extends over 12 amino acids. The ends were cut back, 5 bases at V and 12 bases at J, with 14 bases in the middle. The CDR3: CASSKGPTGQFF. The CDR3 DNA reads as TGTGCCAGCAGCAAAGGACCCACGGGGCAGTTCTTC.

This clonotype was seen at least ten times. CDR3 coding DNA: TGTGCCAGCAGTCTCTTAGCGGGTGGATTTTACAATGAGCAGTTCTTC. Protein: CASSLLAGGFYNEQFF. The rearrangement uses TRBV28 and TRBJ2-1; TRBD2 matches at 7 bases. Germline V CDR1 and CDR2: MDHEN, SYDVKM. The ends lost 5 bases at V and 4 bases at J; junction bases unmatched: 11. CDR3 size: 16 residues.

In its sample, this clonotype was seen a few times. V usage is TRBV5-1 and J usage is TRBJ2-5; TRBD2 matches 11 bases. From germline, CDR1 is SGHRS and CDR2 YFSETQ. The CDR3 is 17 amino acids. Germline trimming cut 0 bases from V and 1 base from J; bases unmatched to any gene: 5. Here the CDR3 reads CASSLGETSGIQETQYF. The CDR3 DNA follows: TGCGCCAGCAGCTTGGGAGAGACTAGCGGGATCCAAGAGACCCAGTACTTC.

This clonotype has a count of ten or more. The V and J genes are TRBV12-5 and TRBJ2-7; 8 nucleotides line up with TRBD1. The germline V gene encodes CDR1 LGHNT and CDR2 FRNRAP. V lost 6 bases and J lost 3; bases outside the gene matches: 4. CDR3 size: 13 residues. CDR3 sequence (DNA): TGTGCTAGTGGCCCCGGGACAGGCTACGAGCAGTACTTC. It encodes CASGPGTGYEQYF.

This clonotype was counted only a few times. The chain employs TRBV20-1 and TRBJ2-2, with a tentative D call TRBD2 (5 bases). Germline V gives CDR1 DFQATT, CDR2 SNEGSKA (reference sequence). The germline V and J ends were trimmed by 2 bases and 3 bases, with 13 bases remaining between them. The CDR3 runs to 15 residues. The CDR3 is CSARFGVAYTGELFF. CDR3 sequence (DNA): TGCAGTGCTAGATTCGGGGTAGCGTACACCGGGGAGCTGTTTTTT.

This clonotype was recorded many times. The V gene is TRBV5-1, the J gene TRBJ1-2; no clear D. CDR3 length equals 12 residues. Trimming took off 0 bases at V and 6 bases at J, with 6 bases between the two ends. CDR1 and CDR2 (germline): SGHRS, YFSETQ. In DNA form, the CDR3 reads TGCGCCAGCAGCTTGGGAGGGAATGGCTACACCTTC. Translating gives CASSLGGNGYTF.

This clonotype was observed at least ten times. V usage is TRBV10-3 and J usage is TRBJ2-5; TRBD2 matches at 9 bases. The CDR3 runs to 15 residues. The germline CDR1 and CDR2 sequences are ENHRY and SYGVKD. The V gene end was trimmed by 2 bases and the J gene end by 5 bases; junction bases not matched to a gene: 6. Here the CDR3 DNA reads TGTGCCATCAGTGAGCCACGTAGCGGGAGTGAGACCCAGTACTTC. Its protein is CAISEPRSGSETQYF.

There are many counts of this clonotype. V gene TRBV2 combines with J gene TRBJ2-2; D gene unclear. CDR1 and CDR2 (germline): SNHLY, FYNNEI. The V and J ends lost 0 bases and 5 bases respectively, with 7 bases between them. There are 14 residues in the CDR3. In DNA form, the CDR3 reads TGTGCCAGCAGTGAAGCGCGCCTAACCGGGGAGCTGTTTTTT. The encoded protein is CASSEARLTGELFF.

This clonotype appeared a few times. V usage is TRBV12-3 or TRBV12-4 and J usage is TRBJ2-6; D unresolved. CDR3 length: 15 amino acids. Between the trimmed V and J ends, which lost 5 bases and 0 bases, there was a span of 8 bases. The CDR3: CASSSAHSGANVLTF. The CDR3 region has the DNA TGTGCCAGCAGTAGCGCACACTCTGGGGCCAACGTCCTGACTTTC.

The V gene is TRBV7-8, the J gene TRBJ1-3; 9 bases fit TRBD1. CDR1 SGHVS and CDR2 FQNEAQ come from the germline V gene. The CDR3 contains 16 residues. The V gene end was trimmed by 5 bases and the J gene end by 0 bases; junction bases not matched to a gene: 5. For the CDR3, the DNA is TGTGCCAGCAGCCTAGACAGGGGGATCTCTGGAAACACCATATATTTT. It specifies CASSLDRGISGNTIYF. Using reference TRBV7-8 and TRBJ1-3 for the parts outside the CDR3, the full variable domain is GAGVSQSPRYKVAKRGQDVALRCDPISGHVSLFWYQQALGQGPEFLTYFQNEAQLDKSGLPSDRFFAERPEGSVSTLKIQRTQQEDSAVYLCASSLDRGISGNTIYFGEGSWLTVV.

The CDR3 DNA reads as TGCAGCGCTCAACTCCGGGACAGGGGTGAAAAACTGTTTTTT. Translated: CSAQLRDRGEKLFF. The gene calls are TRBV29-1 and TRBJ1-4; 10 nucleotides match TRBD1. Germline-derived CDR1 and CDR2 are SQVTM and ANQGSEA. V gave up 7 bases and J gave up 7 bases; unmatched junction bases: 9. This CDR3 contains 14 residues.

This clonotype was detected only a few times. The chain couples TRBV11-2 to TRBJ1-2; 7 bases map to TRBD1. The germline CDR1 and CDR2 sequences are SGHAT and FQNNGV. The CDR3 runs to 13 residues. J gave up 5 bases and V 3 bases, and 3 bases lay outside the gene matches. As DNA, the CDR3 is TGTGCCAGCAGCTTGGACAGGACGTATGGCTACACCTTC. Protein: CASSLDRTYGYTF.

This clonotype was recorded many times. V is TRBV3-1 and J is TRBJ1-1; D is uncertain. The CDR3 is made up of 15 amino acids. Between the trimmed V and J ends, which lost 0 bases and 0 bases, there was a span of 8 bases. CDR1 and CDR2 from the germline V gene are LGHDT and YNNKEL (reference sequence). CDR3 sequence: CASSQDRALNTEAFF. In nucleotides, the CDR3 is TGTGCCAGCAGCCAAGACCGGGCCCTGAACACTGAAGCTTTCTTT.

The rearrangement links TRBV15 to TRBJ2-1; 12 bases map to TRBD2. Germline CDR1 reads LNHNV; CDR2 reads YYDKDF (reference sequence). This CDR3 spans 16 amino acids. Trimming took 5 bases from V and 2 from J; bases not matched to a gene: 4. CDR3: CATSPRTSGTYNEQFF. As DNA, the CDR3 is TGTGCCACCAGCCCCCGGACTAGCGGGACCTACAATGAGCAGTTCTTC.

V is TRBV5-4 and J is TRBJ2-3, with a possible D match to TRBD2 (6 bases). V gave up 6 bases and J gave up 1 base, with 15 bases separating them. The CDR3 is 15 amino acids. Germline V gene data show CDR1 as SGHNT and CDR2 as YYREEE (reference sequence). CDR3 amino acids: CASTERRAGTDTQYF. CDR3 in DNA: TGTGCCAGCACCGAGCGGAGGGCTGGCACAGATACGCAGTATTTT.

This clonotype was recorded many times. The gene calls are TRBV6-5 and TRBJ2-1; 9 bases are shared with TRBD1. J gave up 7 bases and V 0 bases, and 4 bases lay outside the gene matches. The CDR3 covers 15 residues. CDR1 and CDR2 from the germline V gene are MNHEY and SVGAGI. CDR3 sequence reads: CASSYSGQGSNEQFF. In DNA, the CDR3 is TGTGCCAGCAGTTACTCGGGACAGGGATCGAATGAGCAGTTCTTC.

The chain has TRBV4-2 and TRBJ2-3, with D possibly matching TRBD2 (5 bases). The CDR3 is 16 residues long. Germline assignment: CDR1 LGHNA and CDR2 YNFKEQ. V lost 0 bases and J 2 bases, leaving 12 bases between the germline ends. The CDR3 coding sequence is TGTGCCAGCAGCCAAGATCCTAGCACAATCACAGATACGCAGTATTTT. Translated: CASSQDPSTITDTQYF.

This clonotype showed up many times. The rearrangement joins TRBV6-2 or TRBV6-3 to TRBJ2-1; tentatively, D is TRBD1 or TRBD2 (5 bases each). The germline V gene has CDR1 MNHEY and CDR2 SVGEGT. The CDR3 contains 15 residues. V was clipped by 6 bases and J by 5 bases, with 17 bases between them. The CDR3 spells CASREPGRRDNEQFF. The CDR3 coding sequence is TGTGCCAGCAGAGAACCGGGACGGCGAGACAATGAGCAGTTCTTC.

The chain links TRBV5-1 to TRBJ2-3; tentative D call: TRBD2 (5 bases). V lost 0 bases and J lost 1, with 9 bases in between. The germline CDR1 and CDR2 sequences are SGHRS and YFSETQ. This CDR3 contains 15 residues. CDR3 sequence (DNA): TGCGCCAGCAGCTTGGTGGGAGAGCGCACAGATACGCAGTATTTT. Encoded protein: CASSLVGERTDTQYF. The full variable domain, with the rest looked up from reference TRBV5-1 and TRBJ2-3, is KAGVTQTPRYLIKTRGQQVTLSCSPISGHRSVSWYQQTPGQGLQFLFEYFSETQRNKGNFPGRFSGRQFSNSRSEMNVSTLELGDSALYLCASSLVGERTDTQYFGPGTRLTVL.

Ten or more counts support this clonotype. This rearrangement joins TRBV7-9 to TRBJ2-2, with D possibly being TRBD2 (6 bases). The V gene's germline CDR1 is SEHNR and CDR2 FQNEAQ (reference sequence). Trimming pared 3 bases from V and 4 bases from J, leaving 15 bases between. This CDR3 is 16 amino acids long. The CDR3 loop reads CASSFGVGGGTGELFF. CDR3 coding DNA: TGTGCCAGCAGCTTCGGGGTCGGGGGAGGCACCGGGGAGCTGTTTTTT.

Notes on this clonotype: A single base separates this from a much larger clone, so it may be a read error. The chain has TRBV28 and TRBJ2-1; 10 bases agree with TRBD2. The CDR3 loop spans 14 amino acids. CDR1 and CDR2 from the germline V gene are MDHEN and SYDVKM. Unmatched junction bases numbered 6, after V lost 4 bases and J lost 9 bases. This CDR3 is CASSSAGGPTEQFF. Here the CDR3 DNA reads TGTGCCAGCAGTTCAGCGGGAGGGCCCACTGAGCAGTTCTTC.

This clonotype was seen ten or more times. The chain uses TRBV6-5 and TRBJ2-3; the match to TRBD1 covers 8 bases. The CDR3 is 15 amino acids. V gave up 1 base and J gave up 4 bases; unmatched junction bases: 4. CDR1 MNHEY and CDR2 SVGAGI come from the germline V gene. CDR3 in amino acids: CASSYFRTGSDTQYF. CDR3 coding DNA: TGTGCCAGCAGTTACTTCAGGACAGGGTCAGATACGCAGTATTTT.

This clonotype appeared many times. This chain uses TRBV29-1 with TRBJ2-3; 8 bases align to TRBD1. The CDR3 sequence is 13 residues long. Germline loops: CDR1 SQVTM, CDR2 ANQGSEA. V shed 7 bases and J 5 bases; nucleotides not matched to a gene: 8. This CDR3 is CSALDRVEDTQYF. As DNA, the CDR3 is TGCAGCGCCCTGGACAGGGTGGAAGATACGCAGTATTTT.